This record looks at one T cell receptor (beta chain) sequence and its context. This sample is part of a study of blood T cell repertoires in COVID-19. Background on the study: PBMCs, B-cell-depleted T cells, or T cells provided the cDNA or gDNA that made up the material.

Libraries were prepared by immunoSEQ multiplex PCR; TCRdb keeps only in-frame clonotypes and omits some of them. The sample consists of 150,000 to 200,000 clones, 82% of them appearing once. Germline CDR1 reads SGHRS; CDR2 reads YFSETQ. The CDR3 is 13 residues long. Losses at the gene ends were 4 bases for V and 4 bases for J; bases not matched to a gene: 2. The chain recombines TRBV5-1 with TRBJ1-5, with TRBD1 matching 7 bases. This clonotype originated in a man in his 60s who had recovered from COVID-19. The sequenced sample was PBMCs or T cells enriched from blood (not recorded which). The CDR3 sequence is CASSQTGNQPQHF. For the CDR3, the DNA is TGCGCCAGCAGCCAGACAGGGAATCAGCCCCAGCATTTT.